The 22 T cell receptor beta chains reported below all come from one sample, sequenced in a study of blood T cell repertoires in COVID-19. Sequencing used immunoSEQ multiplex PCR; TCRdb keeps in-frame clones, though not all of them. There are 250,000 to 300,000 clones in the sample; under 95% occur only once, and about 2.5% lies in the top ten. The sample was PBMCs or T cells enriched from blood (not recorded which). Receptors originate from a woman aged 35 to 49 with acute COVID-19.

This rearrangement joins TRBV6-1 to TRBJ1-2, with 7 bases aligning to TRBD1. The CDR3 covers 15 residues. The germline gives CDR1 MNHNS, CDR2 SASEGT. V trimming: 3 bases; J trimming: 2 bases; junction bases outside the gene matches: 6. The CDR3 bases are TGTGCCAGCAGTGACGAGCACAGGGGAAACTATGGCTACACCTTC. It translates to CASSDEHRGNYGYTF.

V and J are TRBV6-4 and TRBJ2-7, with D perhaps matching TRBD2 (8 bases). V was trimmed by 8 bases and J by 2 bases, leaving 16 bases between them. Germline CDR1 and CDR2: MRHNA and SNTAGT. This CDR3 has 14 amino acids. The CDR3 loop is CASSYRGLAYEQYF. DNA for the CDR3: TGTGCCAGCTCCTACAGGGGACTAGCCTACGAGCAGTACTTC.

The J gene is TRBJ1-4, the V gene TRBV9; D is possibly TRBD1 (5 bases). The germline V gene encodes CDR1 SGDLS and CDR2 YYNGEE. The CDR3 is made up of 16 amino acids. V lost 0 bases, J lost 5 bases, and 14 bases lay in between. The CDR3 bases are TGTGCCAGCAGCGTAGGGAGGGGCCGAGAGAATGAAAAACTGTTTTTT. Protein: CASSVGRGRENEKLFF.

In nucleotides, the CDR3 is TGTGCCAGCAGTTTGTCGACAGGGGAGAGGGATGAGCAGTTCTTC. Amino acid sequence: CASSLSTGERDEQFF. V and J are TRBV2 and TRBJ2-7; 8 nucleotides match TRBD1. The DNA end lines up better with TRBJ2-1; the J call may be wrong. The CDR3 sequence is 15 residues long. Germline lookup yields CDR1 SNHLY and CDR2 FYNNEI.

The CDR3 region has the DNA TGTGCCACCAGTAGTTCTACCCCGAACACCGGGGAGCTGTTTTTT. Translated: CATSSSTPNTGELFF. The chain has TRBV24-1 and TRBJ2-2; D ambiguous. Germline V lookup: CDR1 KGHDR, CDR2 SFDVKD. V gave up 6 bases and J gave up 0 bases, with 10 bases separating them. The CDR3 extends over 15 amino acids.

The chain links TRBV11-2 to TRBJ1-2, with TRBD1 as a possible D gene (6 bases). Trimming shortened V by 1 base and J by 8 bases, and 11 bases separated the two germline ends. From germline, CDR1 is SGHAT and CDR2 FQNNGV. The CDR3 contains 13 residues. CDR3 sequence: CASSLAGVRGYTF. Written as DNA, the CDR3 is TGTGCCAGCAGCTTAGCAGGGGTTCGCGGCTACACCTTC.

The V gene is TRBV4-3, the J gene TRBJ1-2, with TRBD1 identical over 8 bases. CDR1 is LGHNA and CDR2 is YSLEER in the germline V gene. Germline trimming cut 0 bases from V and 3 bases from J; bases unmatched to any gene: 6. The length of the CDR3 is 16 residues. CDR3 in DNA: TGCGCCAGCAGCCAAGATAGGGGACAGGTCTACTATGGCTACACCTTC. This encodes CASSQDRGQVYYGYTF.

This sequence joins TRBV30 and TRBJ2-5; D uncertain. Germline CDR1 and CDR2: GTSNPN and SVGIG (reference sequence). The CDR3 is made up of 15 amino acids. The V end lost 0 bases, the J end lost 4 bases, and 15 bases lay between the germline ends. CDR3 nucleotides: TGTGCCTGGAGTGTAACGACTCCCCTGCCAGAGACCCAGTACTTC. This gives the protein CAWSVTTPLPETQYF.

This CDR3 reads CASGLAGTGLAQPQHF. DNA for the CDR3: TGTGCTAGTGGTTTGGCCGGGACAGGTCTGGCTCAGCCCCAGCATTTT. The rearrangement joins TRBV12-5 to TRBJ1-5; 8 bases line up with TRBD1. This CDR3 has 16 residues. Germline V gives CDR1 LGHNT, CDR2 FRNRAP. The V and J ends lost 1 base and 6 bases, in that order; junction bases with no gene match: 8.

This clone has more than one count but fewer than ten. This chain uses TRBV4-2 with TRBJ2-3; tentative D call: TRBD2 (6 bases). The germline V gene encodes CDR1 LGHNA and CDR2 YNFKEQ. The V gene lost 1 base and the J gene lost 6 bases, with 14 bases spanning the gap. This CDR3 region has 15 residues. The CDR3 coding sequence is TGTGCCAGCAGCCAAGGGCCAGCGGAGGGGGATACGCAGTATTTT. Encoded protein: CASSQGPAEGDTQYF.

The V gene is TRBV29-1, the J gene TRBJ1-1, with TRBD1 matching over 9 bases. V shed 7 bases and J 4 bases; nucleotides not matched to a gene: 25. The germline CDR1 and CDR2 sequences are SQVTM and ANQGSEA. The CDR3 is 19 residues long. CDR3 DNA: TGCAGCGCAAATTTAACCCCGGGACAGGGAATAGGGTTCGGCACTGAAGCTTTCTTT. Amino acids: CSANLTPGQGIGFGTEAFF.

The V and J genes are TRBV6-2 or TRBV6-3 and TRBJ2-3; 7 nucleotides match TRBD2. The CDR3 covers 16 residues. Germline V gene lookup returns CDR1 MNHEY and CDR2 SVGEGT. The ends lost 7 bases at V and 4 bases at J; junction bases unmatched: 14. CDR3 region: CASNPFPRLAADTQYF. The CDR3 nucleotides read TGTGCCAGCAACCCCTTCCCGAGACTAGCAGCAGATACGCAGTATTTT.

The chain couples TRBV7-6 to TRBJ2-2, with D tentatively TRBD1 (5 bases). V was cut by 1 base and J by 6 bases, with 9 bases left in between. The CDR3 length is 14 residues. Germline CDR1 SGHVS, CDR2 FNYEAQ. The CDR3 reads CASSLEGQPGELFF. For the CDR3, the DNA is TGTGCCAGCAGCTTAGAGGGGCAGCCCGGGGAGCTGTTTTTT.

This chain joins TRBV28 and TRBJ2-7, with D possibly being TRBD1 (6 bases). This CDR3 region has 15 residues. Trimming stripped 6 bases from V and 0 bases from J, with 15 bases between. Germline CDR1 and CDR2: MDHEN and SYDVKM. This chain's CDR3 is CASSPLGTNSYEQYF. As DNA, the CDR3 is TGTGCCAGCAGCCCCCTCGGGACAAACTCCTACGAGCAGTACTTC.

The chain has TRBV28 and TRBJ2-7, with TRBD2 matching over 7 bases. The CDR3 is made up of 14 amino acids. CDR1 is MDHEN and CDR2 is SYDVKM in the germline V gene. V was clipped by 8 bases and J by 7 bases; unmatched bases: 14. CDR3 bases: TGTGCCAGCGGGAGGGTTCGACCCCTCTCAGAGCAGTACTTC. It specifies CASGRVRPLSEQYF.

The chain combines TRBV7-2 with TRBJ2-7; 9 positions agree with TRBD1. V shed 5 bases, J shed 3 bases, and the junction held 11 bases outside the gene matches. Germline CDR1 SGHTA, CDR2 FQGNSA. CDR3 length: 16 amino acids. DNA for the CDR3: TGTGCCAGCAGCGTCACCGGGACAGGGAAAGGCTACGAGCAGTACTTC. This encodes CASSVTGTGKGYEQYF.

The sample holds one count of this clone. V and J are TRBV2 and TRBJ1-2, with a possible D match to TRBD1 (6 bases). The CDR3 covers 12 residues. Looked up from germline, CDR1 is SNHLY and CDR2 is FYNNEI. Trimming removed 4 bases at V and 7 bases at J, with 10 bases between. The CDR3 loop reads CASSVGGPGYTF. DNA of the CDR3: TGTGCCAGCAGTGTGGGGGGGCCTGGCTACACCTTC.

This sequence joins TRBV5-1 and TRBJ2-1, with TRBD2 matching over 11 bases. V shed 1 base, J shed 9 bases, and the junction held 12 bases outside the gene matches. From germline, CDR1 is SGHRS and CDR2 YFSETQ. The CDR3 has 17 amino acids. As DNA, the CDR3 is TGCGCCAGCAGCTTGATAGCGGGGGGGCCGATTTTTTTTGAGCAGTTCTTC. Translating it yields CASSLIAGGPIFFEQFF.

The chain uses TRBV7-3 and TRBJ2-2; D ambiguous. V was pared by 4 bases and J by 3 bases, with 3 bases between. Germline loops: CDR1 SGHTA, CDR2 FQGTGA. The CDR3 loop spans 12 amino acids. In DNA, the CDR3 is TGTGCCAGCAGCTCCTACACCGGGGAGCTGTTTTTT. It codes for CASSSYTGELFF.

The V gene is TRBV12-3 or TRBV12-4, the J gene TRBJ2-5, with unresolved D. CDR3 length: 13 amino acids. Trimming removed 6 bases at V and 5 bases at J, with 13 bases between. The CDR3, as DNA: TGTGCCAGCAGGCGAAGCCCAGCGGAGACCCAGTACTTC. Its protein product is CASRRSPAETQYF.

CDR3 in amino acids: CASSEAPAGYYEQYF. The DNA for the CDR3 is TGTGCCAGCAGTGAAGCGCCCGCAGGGTATTACGAGCAGTACTTC. The chain combines TRBV6-1 with TRBJ2-7, with a weak D call TRBD1 (5 bases). The CDR3 runs to 15 residues. Germline CDR1 is MNHNS and CDR2 is SASEGT. Trimming removed 0 bases from V and 4 bases from J, with 13 bases in between.

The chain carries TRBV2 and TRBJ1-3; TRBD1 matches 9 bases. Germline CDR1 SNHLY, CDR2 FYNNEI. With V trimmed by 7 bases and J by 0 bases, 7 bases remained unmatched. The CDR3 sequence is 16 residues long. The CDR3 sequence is CASTAGTGNSGNTIYF. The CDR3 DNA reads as TGTGCCAGCACCGCCGGGACAGGGAACTCTGGAAACACCATATATTTT. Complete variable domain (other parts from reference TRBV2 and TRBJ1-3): EPEVTQTPSHQVTQMGQEVILRCVPISNHLYFYWYRQILGQKVEFLVSFYNNEISEKSEIFDDQFSVERPDGSNFTLKIRSTKLEDSAMYFCASTAGTGNSGNTIYFGEGSWLTVV.